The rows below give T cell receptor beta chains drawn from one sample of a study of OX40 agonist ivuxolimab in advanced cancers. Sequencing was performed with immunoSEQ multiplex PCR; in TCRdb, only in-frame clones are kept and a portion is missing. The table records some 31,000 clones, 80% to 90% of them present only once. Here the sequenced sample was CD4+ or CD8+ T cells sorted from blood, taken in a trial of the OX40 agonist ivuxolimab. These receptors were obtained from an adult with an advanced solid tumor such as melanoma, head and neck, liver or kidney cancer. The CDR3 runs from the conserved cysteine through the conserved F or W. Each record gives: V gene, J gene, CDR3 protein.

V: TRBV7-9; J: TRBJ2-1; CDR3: CASSLGTANYNEQFF
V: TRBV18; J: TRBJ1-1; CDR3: CASSPLSGRGNTEAFF
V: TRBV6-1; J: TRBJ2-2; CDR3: CASSEQGIGFTGELFF
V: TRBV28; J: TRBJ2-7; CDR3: CASRESGRIYEQYF
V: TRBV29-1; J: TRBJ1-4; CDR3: CSVLGQGGEKLFF
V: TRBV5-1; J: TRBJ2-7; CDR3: CASSKGQGGGEQYF
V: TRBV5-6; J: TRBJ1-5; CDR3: CASSFYRVDQPQHF
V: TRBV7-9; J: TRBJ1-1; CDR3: CASSPPGSAFF
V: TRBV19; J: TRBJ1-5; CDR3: CASSTGDSQPQHF
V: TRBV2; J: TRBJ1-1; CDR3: CASTMTGAPNTEAFF
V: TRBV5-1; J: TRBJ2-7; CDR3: CASSLAGTLVQYF